This T cell receptor beta chain was sequenced in a study of T cell clusters in autoimmune cytopenias. One tube held mixed TRB-A and TRB-B primer pools for touch-down PCR. TCRdb reprocessed the multiplex PCR reads, keeping one entry per CDR3 protein, no DNA. In all, the sample yields 3,000 to 5,000 distinct CDR3 sequences. TRB was amplified from roughly 250 ng of peripheral blood genomic DNA per sample. This CDR3 comprises 15 residues. The germline CDR1 and CDR2 sequences are SEHNR and FQNEAQ (reference sequence). This sample also appeared in a second study, on T cell repertoires in aging, cancer and after chemotherapy.

The origin of this receptor is a human donor in good health. The V call is TRBV7-9, the J call TRBJ2-7; as DNA is missing, the TRBD1 call by TCRdb cannot be tested. The specimen was peripheral blood. This CDR3 is CASGRPGGASYEQYF.